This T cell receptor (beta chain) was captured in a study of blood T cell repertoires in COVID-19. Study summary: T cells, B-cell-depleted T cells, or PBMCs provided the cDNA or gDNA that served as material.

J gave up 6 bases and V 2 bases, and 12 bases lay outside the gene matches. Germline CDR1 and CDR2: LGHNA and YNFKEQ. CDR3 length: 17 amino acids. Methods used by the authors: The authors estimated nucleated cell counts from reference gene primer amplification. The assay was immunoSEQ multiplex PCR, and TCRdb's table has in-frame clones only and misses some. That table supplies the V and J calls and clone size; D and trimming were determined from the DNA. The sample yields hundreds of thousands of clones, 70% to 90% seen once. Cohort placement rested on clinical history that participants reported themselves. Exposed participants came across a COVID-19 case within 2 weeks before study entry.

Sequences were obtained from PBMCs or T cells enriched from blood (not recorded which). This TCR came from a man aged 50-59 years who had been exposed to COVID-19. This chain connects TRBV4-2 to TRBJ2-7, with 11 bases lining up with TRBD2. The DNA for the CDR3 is TGTGCCAGCAGCCAAACTATACTAGCGGGGGTTCGCTCCGAGCAGTACTTC. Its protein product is CASSQTILAGVRSEQYF.